A selection of T cell receptor beta chains follows, all from one sample in a study of blood T cell repertoires in COVID-19. Libraries were prepared by immunoSEQ multiplex PCR; TCRdb keeps only in-frame clonotypes and omits some of them. The sample contains over 200,000 clones, 70% to 90% of which appear only once. The sample was PBMCs or T cells enriched from blood (not recorded which). The receptors stem from a young man who had recovered from COVID-19. Both conserved end residues are part of each CDR3. D genes are given only for firm matches. Rows may omit the clone size; those that give it use once, few, many or a size class.

CDR3 protein,CDR3 DNA,V gene,J gene,clone size,D gene
CASSLAQNYEAFF,TGTGCCAGCAGCTTAGCCCAGAACTATGAAGCTTTCTTT,TRBV7-2,TRBJ1-1,-,-
CASSEAGSRAETQYF,TGTGCCAGCAGTGAAGCAGGAAGCAGGGCAGAGACCCAGTACTTC,TRBV2,TRBJ2-5,-,-
CASSLHPGLSYEQYF,TGTGCCAGCAGCTTACACCCAGGGCTCTCCTACGAGCAGTACTTC,TRBV7-2,TRBJ2-7,-,-
CASSPSAGGSVETQYF,TGCGCCAGCAGCCCCTCAGCGGGAGGGTCCGTGGAGACCCAGTACTTC,TRBV5-1,TRBJ2-5,-,TRBD2
CASSPRGLALSRFF,TGTGCCAGCAGCCCGCGGGGACTAGCCCTATCTCGGTTCTTC,TRBV13,TRBJ2-1,-,TRBD2
CASLQNSGNTIYF,TGTGCCAGCCTTCAGAACTCTGGAAACACCATATATTTT,TRBV12-3/TRBV12-4,TRBJ1-3,few,-
CASSSGNEQFF,TGTGCCAGCTCCTCCGGGAATGAGCAGTTCTTC,TRBV12-3/TRBV12-4,TRBJ2-1,few,-
CATSDLPGRTQYF,TGTGCCACCAGTGATTTGCCAGGGCGGACCCAGTACTTC,TRBV24-1,TRBJ2-5,once,-
CASSAGQPREISPLHF,TGTGCCAGCAGCGCCGGGCAACCCCGGGAGATCTCACCCCTCCACTTT,TRBV9,TRBJ1-6,-,-
CASSVGRGSGNTIYF,TGTGCCAGCAGCGTGGGCAGGGGCTCTGGAAACACCATATATTTT,TRBV9,TRBJ1-3,-,-
CASSQDKFLGTGVTGELFF,TGTGCCAGCAGCCAAGATAAATTTCTAGGGACAGGGGTTACCGGGGAGCTGTTTTTT,TRBV4-2,TRBJ2-2,-,TRBD1
CASSYTHTGELFF,TGCGCCAGCAGCTACACCCACACCGGGGAGCTGTTTTTT,TRBV5-1,TRBJ2-2,-,-
CATIGGLSYEQYF,TGTGCCACCATTGGAGGCCTCTCCTACGAGCAGTACTTC,TRBV28,TRBJ2-7,-,-
CASSLGGEAYNSPLHF,TGTGCCAGCAGCTTAGGGGGAGAAGCCTATAATTCACCCCTCCACTTT,TRBV7-9,TRBJ1-6,once,-
CASSIAGVSYEQYF,TGTGCCAGCAGCATAGCGGGAGTGTCCTACGAGCAGTACTTC,TRBV3-1/TRBV3-2,TRBJ2-7,-,TRBD2
CASSPGQGNSPLHF,TGTGCCAGCAGCCCGGGACAGGGGAATTCACCCCTCCACTTT,TRBV7-3,TRBJ1-6,-,TRBD1
CAWRDDSYNSPLHF,TGTGCCTGGAGAGACGACAGCTATAATTCACCCCTCCACTTT,TRBV30,TRBJ1-6,-,-
CATTPRGSSTSYEQYF,TGTGCCACCACCCCCCGGGGGTCTAGCACCTCCTACGAGCAGTACTTC,TRBV24-1,TRBJ2-7,once,-
CAWSVQGLTEKLFF,TGTGCCTGGAGTGTACAGGGACTAACTGAAAAACTGTTTTTT,TRBV30,TRBJ1-4,-,-
CATSGPGTGEVYGYTF,TGTGCCACCAGCGGACCCGGGACAGGGGAGGTCTATGGCTACACCTTC,TRBV15,TRBJ1-2,-,TRBD1